This T cell receptor (beta chain) is from a study of post-analysis software for immune sequencing data. Across the whole study: The courses of disease that were included comprised relapsing-remitting, secondary progressive and progressive-relapsing multiple sclerosis. The study's findings and limits: Normalized Chao1 diversity was significantly reduced in patients versus controls. Patients had higher frequencies than controls of roughly five TRBV segments, including TRBV5-6, TRBV5-1 and TRBV20-1.

The germline V gene encodes CDR1 LGHDT and CDR2 YNNKEL (reference sequence). V gave up 4 bases and J gave up 7 bases; unmatched junction bases: 6. The CDR3 is made up of 15 amino acids. This clonotype has a handful of counts. Its specificity is unknown. Unique-molecular-identifier-tagged TCR beta cDNA libraries were used. There were about 0.85 to 11 million T cells, and 510,000 or so cDNA molecules came from them. TCRdb called the PCR reads again in MiXCR, with one record for every CDR3 protein. The repertoire has about 540,000 distinct CDR3 sequences, 34% of them found once; the top ten carry around 6%.

The source is a girl aged 2-17 years with multiple sclerosis. The chain has TRBV3-1 and TRBJ2-3, with 12 bases identical to TRBD2. Material: blood. Here the CDR3 reads CASSLTSGGRNTQYF. For the CDR3, the DNA is TGTGCCAGCAGCCTTACTAGCGGGGGGCGAAATACGCAGTATTTT.